This passage covers 9 T cell receptor beta chains from one sample sequenced in a study of blood T cell repertoires in COVID-19. Repertoires were generated with immunoSEQ multiplex PCR, while TCRdb's copy carries only in-frame clones and drops some. The repertoire includes a few hundred thousand clones, more than 85% of them detected once, and approximately 5.3% sits in the top ten. Sequencing was performed on peripheral blood. All receptors derive from a woman aged 55-75 years with COVID-19, enrolled during active disease.

The V and J genes are TRBV24-1 and TRBJ1-1, with a tentative D call TRBD1 (6 bases). V shed 5 bases and J shed 9 bases, with 18 bases lying between them. Germline loops: CDR1 KGHDR, CDR2 SFDVKD. The CDR3 sequence is 14 residues long. The DNA for the CDR3 is TGTGCCACCAGTGGCAACAGGGAAGGACGTAAAGCTTTCTTT. Protein: CATSGNREGRKAFF.

This chain uses TRBV5-1 with TRBJ2-2; 15 nucleotides line up with TRBD2. Germline V CDR1 and CDR2: SGHRS, YFSETQ. V lost 4 bases to trimming and J lost 7 bases; unmatched junction nucleotides: 8. The CDR3 is 17 amino acids. CDR3 residues: CASSPGLAGGPIGELFF. CDR3 nucleotides: TGCGCCAGCAGCCCCGGACTAGCGGGAGGGCCGATCGGGGAGCTGTTTTTT.

This clone was recorded once. The chain joins TRBV6-5 to TRBJ2-1; TRBD1 agrees at 8 bases. The germline gives CDR1 MNHEY, CDR2 SVGAGI. This CDR3 spans 12 amino acids. With V trimmed by 6 bases and J by 8 bases, 3 bases remained unmatched. The CDR3, as DNA: TGTGCCAGCAGCCTGACAGGGGATGAGCAGTTCTTC. Protein: CASSLTGDEQFF.

The chain couples TRBV19 to TRBJ2-7; no reliable D call. The CDR3 runs 12 residues. V lost 4 bases to trimming and J lost 4 bases, with 8 bases between them. The V gene's germline CDR1 is LNHDA and CDR2 SQIVND (reference sequence). The DNA for the CDR3 is TGTGCCAGTAGTAGCGGAGCATACGAGCAGTACTTC. Its translation is CASSSGAYEQYF.

V and J are TRBV5-1 and TRBJ2-2, with D hard to call. The CDR3 is 15 residues long. Germline CDR1 and CDR2: SGHRS and YFSETQ. Deletions cut 4 bases from V and 6 bases from J, with 16 bases between. The CDR3 nucleotides are TGCGCCAGCAGCCCCACTTCCCTTCTGCCCGGGGAGCTGTTTTTT. Amino acid sequence: CASSPTSLLPGELFF. Based on the CDR3 plus reference TRBV5-1 and TRBJ2-2, the full variable domain is KAGVTQTPRYLIKTRGQQVTLSCSPISGHRSVSWYQQTPGQGLQFLFEYFSETQRNKGNFPGRFSGRQFSNSRSEMNVSTLELGDSALYLCASSPTSLLPGELFFGEGSRLTVL.

This clone appeared once. The chain recombines TRBV4-1 with TRBJ2-3, with 8 nucleotides matching TRBD2. The germline CDR1 and CDR2 sequences are MGHRA and YSYEKL. This CDR3 spans 17 amino acids. V lost 1 base to trimming and J lost 1 base; unmatched junction nucleotides: 7. Here the CDR3 reads CASSQVWLAGGTDTQYF. CDR3 bases: TGCGCCAGCAGCCAAGTCTGGCTAGCGGGTGGCACAGATACGCAGTATTTT.

This chain joins TRBV2 and TRBJ1-4; no reliable D call. The CDR3 totals 13 residues. Germline CDR1 and CDR2: SNHLY and FYNNEI. V lost 1 base, J lost 12 bases, and 12 bases lay in between. The chain's CDR3 is CASSEEPTRELFF. The CDR3 DNA follows: TGTGCCAGCAGTGAAGAGCCAACCCGGGAACTGTTTTTT.

V and J are TRBV3-1 (or the pseudogene TRBV3-2) and TRBJ2-5; 7 positions agree with TRBD1. Germline V CDR1 and CDR2: LGHDT, YNNKEL (reference sequence). The CDR3 totals 14 residues. After removal of 4 bases from V and 2 bases from J, the junction contained 4 bases not matched to a gene. The CDR3 reads CASSLRQGQETQYF. As DNA, the CDR3 is TGTGCCAGCAGCCTCCGACAGGGACAAGAGACCCAGTACTTC.

This clone came up once. The chain combines TRBV10-2 with TRBJ2-5; D possibly corresponds to TRBD1 (6 bases). Germline V gene data show CDR1 as WSHSY and CDR2 as SAAADI. The CDR3 length is 11 residues. Trimming removed 6 bases at V and 4 bases at J, with 6 bases between. In DNA form, the CDR3 reads TGCGCCAGCAGACAGGGAGAGACCCAGTACTTC. It specifies CASRQGETQYF.